These 24 T cell receptor beta chains were all obtained from the same sample, sequenced in a study of OX40 agonist ivuxolimab in advanced cancers. Measured with immunoSEQ multiplex PCR; TCRdb has only the in-frame clones, and not every one. The sample lists around 150,000 clones, around 93% occurring once. Specimen: CD4+ or CD8+ T cells sorted from blood, collected in a trial of the OX40 agonist ivuxolimab. These receptor sequences come from an adult with an advanced solid tumor such as melanoma, head and neck, liver or kidney cancer.

This chain uses TRBV6-9 with TRBJ1-1; D unclear. The CDR3 is 14 amino acids. Germline CDR1 MNHGY, CDR2 SVAAGI. V lost 3 bases to trimming and J lost 1 base, with 9 bases between them. In nucleotides, the CDR3 is TGTGCCAGCAGTTACAGCTTCGAGAACACTGAAGCTTTCTTT. Its translation is CASSYSFENTEAFF.

The gene calls are TRBV4-3 and TRBJ1-4; D might be TRBD1 (5 bases). Germline CDR1 LGHNA, CDR2 YSLEER. V was cut by 3 bases and J by 0 bases, with 29 bases left in between. This CDR3 comprises 22 residues. This CDR3 is CASSHIHWWDQGVGATNEKLFF. The CDR3, as DNA: TGCGCCAGCAGCCACATCCATTGGTGGGACCAGGGAGTGGGGGCAACTAATGAAAAACTGTTTTTT.

This sequence joins TRBV6-5 and TRBJ2-7; TRBD2 agrees at 10 bases. Looked up from germline, CDR1 is MNHEY and CDR2 is SVGAGI. V was clipped by 4 bases and J by 4 bases; unmatched bases: 7. The CDR3 sequence is 15 residues long. The CDR3 loop is CASSSWASGGYEQYF. In DNA form, the CDR3 reads TGTGCCAGCAGTTCATGGGCTAGCGGGGGTTACGAGCAGTACTTC.

The chain employs TRBV7-2 and TRBJ2-1; tentatively, D is TRBD1 (6 bases). V was trimmed by 2 bases and J by 8 bases, leaving 10 bases between them. The V gene's germline CDR1 is SGHTA and CDR2 FQGNSA. The CDR3 length is 13 residues. The CDR3 DNA follows: TGTGCCAGCAGCTTAATACAGGGCGATGAGCAGTTCTTC. It specifies CASSLIQGDEQFF.

The chain couples TRBV14 to TRBJ2-5, with TRBD2 matching 8 bases. Germline trimming cut 0 bases from V and 5 bases from J; bases unmatched to any gene: 14. The length of the CDR3 is 18 residues. CDR1 and CDR2 (germline): SGHDN, FVKESK. In DNA form, the CDR3 reads TGTGCCAGCAGCCAAGATAACGCCTTAGGAGCGGGAGTGGAGACCCAGTACTTC. This gives the protein CASSQDNALGAGVETQYF. The variable domain in full, with the rest retrieved from reference TRBV14 and TRBJ2-5, is EAGVTQFPSHSVIEKGQTVTLRCDPISGHDNLYWYRRVMGKEIKFLLHFVKESKQDESGMPNNRFLAERTGGTYSTLKVQPAELEDSGVYFCASSQDNALGAGVETQYFGPGTRLLVL.

For this clone: Additional DNA sequences in this sample encode the identical CDR3. V is TRBV11-3 and J is TRBJ2-2; no clear D. The germline gives CDR1 SGHNT, CDR2 YENEEA. This CDR3 contains 14 residues. V lost 5 bases and J 4 bases, leaving 11 bases between the germline ends. CDR3 nucleotides: TGTGCCAGCAGCCTTGGTGGGGTCACCGGGGAGCTGTTTTTT. Residues: CASSLGGVTGELFF.

V gene TRBV28 combines with J gene TRBJ2-7, with TRBD2 as a possible D gene (5 bases). There are 14 residues in the CDR3. With 6 bases removed from V and 5 bases from J, the gap between germline ends came to 17 bases. Germline values: CDR1 MDHEN, CDR2 SYDVKM. The CDR3 sequence: CASSVTLGSNEQYF. Written as DNA, the CDR3 is TGTGCCAGCAGCGTGACACTGGGGAGCAACGAGCAGTACTTC.

The rearrangement uses TRBV11-1 and TRBJ2-2; D possibly matches TRBD1 or TRBD2 (5 bases each). V was cut by 2 bases and J by 0 bases, with 7 bases left in between. The germline V gene encodes CDR1 SGHAT and CDR2 FQDESV (reference sequence). CDR3 length: 15 amino acids. The CDR3 loop reads CASSLQGPNTGELFF. The CDR3 coding sequence is TGTGCCAGCAGCTTACAGGGACCGAACACCGGGGAGCTGTTTTTT.

This sequence joins TRBV6-1 and TRBJ2-7; D may match TRBD1 or TRBD2 (5 bases each). Trimming pared 3 bases from V and 3 bases from J, leaving 18 bases between. CDR3 length: 16 residues. CDR1 is MNHNS and CDR2 is SASEGT in the germline V gene. CDR3 protein: CASSDTIRDGNYEQYF. In DNA form, the CDR3 reads TGTGCCAGCAGTGATACAATTCGGGACGGGAACTACGAGCAGTACTTC.

The chain recombines TRBV7-6 with TRBJ2-3; perhaps TRBD1 as D (5 bases). The CDR3 totals 13 residues. The ends were cut back, 6 bases at V and 2 bases at J, with 9 bases in the middle. In germline, CDR1 is SGHVS, CDR2 FNYEAQ. The CDR3 DNA reads as TGTGCCAGCAGAGGGGCCGTCACAGATACGCAGTATTTT. Translating gives CASRGAVTDTQYF.

The rearrangement joins TRBV7-2 to TRBJ1-2; tentative D call: TRBD1 (6 bases). Germline CDR1 reads SGHTA; CDR2 reads FQGNSA. This CDR3 is built from 15 residues. V lost 5 bases, J lost 4 bases, and 17 bases lay in between. The CDR3 region has the DNA TGTGCCAGCAGCCCCGGGAGGACAGTGGGCTATGGCTACACCTTC. This gives the protein CASSPGRTVGYGYTF.

The chain uses TRBV5-1 and TRBJ1-1; D remains ambiguous. Trimming took off 0 bases at V and 4 bases at J, with 13 bases between the two ends. From germline, CDR1 is SGHRS and CDR2 YFSETQ. This CDR3 has 15 amino acids. CDR3 nucleotide sequence: TGCGCCAGCAGCTTGGTTGGTGAGGGAACCACTGAAGCTTTCTTT. Translating gives CASSLVGEGTTEAFF.

V gene TRBV10-3 combines with J gene TRBJ2-2, with 11 nucleotides matching TRBD2. Per the germline V gene, CDR1 is ENHRY and CDR2 is SYGVKD. The CDR3 runs to 15 residues. J lost 7 bases, V lost 4 bases, and 5 bases had no gene match. As DNA, the CDR3 is TGTGCCATCAGTGTACTCACTAGCGGGGGCGGGGAGCTGTTTTTT. Translating gives CAISVLTSGGGELFF.

This clone was found once. The rearrangement joins TRBV7-2 to TRBJ1-5; 7 positions match TRBD1. Germline CDR1 reads SGHTA; CDR2 reads FQGNSA. This CDR3 spans 14 amino acids. Trimming removed 5 bases from V and 2 bases from J; junction bases left unmatched: 3. The CDR3 loop reads CASSPTGGNQPQHF. DNA of the CDR3: TGTGCCAGCAGCCCAACAGGGGGCAATCAGCCCCAGCATTTT.

V gene TRBV5-4 combines with J gene TRBJ2-2, with 10 nucleotides matching TRBD2. J lost 3 bases, V lost 3 bases, and 5 bases had no gene match. This CDR3 spans 16 amino acids. Germline values: CDR1 SGHNT, CDR2 YYREEE (reference sequence). The CDR3 spells CASSSMSGRDTGELFF. The CDR3 DNA reads as TGTGCCAGCAGCTCCATGAGCGGGAGGGACACCGGGGAGCTGTTTTTT.

V and J are TRBV7-2 and TRBJ2-7; the D call may be TRBD1 or TRBD2 (6 bases each). Looked up from germline, CDR1 is SGHTA and CDR2 is FQGNSA. The CDR3 is 14 amino acids. The V end was cut by 4 bases, the J end by 1 base, with 11 bases between. CDR3 DNA: TGTGCCAGCAGCTCTCTAGGGGGGTCCTACGAGCAGTACTTC. Amino acid sequence: CASSSLGGSYEQYF.

The gene calls are TRBV28 and TRBJ2-5, with D perhaps being TRBD1 or TRBD2 (6 bases each). This CDR3 is built from 14 residues. The germline V gene has CDR1 MDHEN and CDR2 SYDVKM. The DNA for the CDR3 is TGTGTGAGTAGGGGGGTCCTACCACAAGAGACCCAGTACTTC. It codes for CVSRGVLPQETQYF.

This clone came up a few times. The chain is built from TRBV10-2 and TRBJ1-1; the D gene is possibly TRBD1 (5 bases). The CDR3 extends over 13 amino acids. Trimming stripped 2 bases from V and 4 bases from J, with 8 bases between. Germline assignment: CDR1 WSHSY and CDR2 SAAADI. The CDR3 nucleotides read TGCGCCAGCAGTGAGGGGGGAGGCACTGAAGCTTTCTTT. Protein sequence: CASSEGGGTEAFF.

J is TRBJ2-7 and V is TRBV7-2, with D maybe TRBD1 (6 bases). CDR1 is SGHTA and CDR2 is FQGNSA in the germline V gene. Between the trimmed V and J ends, which lost 1 base and 7 bases, there was a span of 14 bases. The CDR3 is made up of 14 amino acids. The CDR3 nucleotides read TGTGCCAGCAGCTTAGTACAGGGAACGTGGGAGCAGTACTTC. Translating it yields CASSLVQGTWEQYF.

The genes are TRBV4-2 and TRBJ2-3; TRBD2 agrees at 11 bases. Per germline, CDR1 LGHNA and CDR2 YNFKEQ. Unmatched junction bases numbered 7, after V lost 1 base and J lost 4 bases. The CDR3 covers 17 residues. The CDR3 reads CASSQARLLAGADTQYF. DNA of the CDR3: TGTGCCAGCAGCCAAGCTCGGTTACTAGCGGGGGCAGATACGCAGTATTTT.

This rearrangement joins TRBV21-1 to TRBJ2-3; the DNA was not compared with TRBD2, the D call given in the table. TRBV21-1 is an annotated pseudogene. The CDR3 length is 17 residues. CDR3 sequence: CASSEPRLAGGTDTQYF. Written as DNA, the CDR3 is TGTGCCAGCAGCGAACCGCGACTAGCGGGGGGCACAGATACGCAGTATTTT.

The V gene is TRBV10-3, the J gene TRBJ2-1, with 9 bases that match TRBD2. The CDR3 covers 15 residues. J lost 0 bases, V lost 3 bases, and 0 bases had no gene match. The germline CDR1 and CDR2 sequences are ENHRY and SYGVKD. The CDR3: CAISDSGSSYNEQFF. The CDR3 DNA reads TGTGCCATCAGTGATAGCGGGAGCTCCTACAATGAGCAGTTCTTC.

The V call is TRBV11-2, the J call TRBJ2-7, with D possibly TRBD1 on 6 matching bases. The germline V gene encodes CDR1 SGHAT and CDR2 FQNNGV. V lost 4 bases, J lost 3 bases, and 13 bases lay in between. The length of the CDR3 is 14 residues. CDR3 residues: CASSSYRARYEQYF. In nucleotides, the CDR3 is TGTGCCAGCAGCTCGTACAGGGCTCGCTACGAGCAGTACTTC.

The chain carries TRBV6-5 and TRBJ2-4; 9 bases line up with TRBD1. Germline trimming cut 2 bases from V and 1 base from J; bases unmatched to any gene: 3. The CDR3 length is 16 residues. Germline V CDR1 and CDR2: MNHEY, SVGAGI. The CDR3 sequence: CASSYLTGGAKNIQYF. For the CDR3, the DNA is TGTGCCAGCAGTTACCTGACAGGGGGGGCCAAAAACATTCAGTACTTC.